This TCR beta chain derives from a study of blood T cells in healthy people across ages. The second PCR ran roughly 6 to 11 cycles with a sample-barcoded 5' primer and J-beta primers. Researchers report that each sample yielded at least 2.5 million CDR3-containing paired-end reads. TCRdb analysed the 5' RACE reads with MiXCR anew, one entry per CDR3 protein. The table records approximately 1,000,000 distinct CDR3 sequences, roughly 45% of them present only once. V was cut by 5 bases and J by 13 bases, with 20 bases left in between. The length of the CDR3 is 13 residues. CDR1 and CDR2 from the germline V gene are SGHTA and FQGNSA. This clonotype showed up just a few times.

The chain recombines TRBV7-2 with TRBJ1-2, with a weak D call TRBD1 (5 bases). Sequenced input: blood. The source of this sequence is a woman in her sixties or seventies in good health. The CDR3: CASSVKGTGGGTF. CDR3 DNA sequence: TGTGCCAGCAGCGTAAAAGGGACGGGAGGAGGCACCTTC.